These 30 T cell receptor beta chains share one sample of origin, sequenced in a study of blood T cell repertoires in COVID-19. Assay used: immunoSEQ multiplex PCR; TCRdb lists only in-frame clones, some missing. Of about 220,000 clones in the sample, around 81% are singletons; the top ten hold roughly 3%. The sequenced sample consisted of peripheral blood. These TCRs come from a woman aged 25 to 45 who had recovered from COVID-19.

A single count supports this clone. This chain links TRBV12-3 or TRBV12-4 with TRBJ1-1; 8 positions agree with TRBD1. V lost 5 bases and J lost 12; bases outside the gene matches: 8. The CDR3 sequence is 12 residues long. The CDR3 reads CASSPRTGRTFF. Here the CDR3 DNA reads TGTGCCAGCAGTCCCCGGACAGGGCGAACTTTCTTT.

The chain links TRBV28 to TRBJ2-7, with 7 bases fitting TRBD1. The ends lost 6 bases at V and 6 bases at J; junction bases unmatched: 8. Germline assignment: CDR1 MDHEN and CDR2 SYDVKM. This CDR3 is built from 13 residues. The CDR3 DNA is TGTGCCAGCAGCCCAGGGGGAAGCGGCGAGCAGTACTTC. Amino acid sequence: CASSPGGSGEQYF. Based on the CDR3 plus reference TRBV28 and TRBJ2-7, the full variable domain is DVKVTQSSRYLVKRTGEKVFLECVQDMDHENMFWYRQDPGLGLRLIYFSYDVKMKEKGDIPEGYSVSREKKERFSLILESASTNQTSMYLCASSPGGSGEQYFGPGTRLTVT.

J is TRBJ1-4 and V is TRBV7-9, with D perhaps matching TRBD1 (6 bases). CDR3 length equals 17 residues. In germline, CDR1 is SEHNR, CDR2 FQNEAQ (reference sequence). Trimming removed 1 base from V and 5 bases from J, with 17 bases in between. In DNA, the CDR3 is TGTGCCAGCAGCTTAGGAATCTTCGGGACAATCAATGAAAAACTGTTTTTT. Residues: CASSLGIFGTINEKLFF.

The chain is built from TRBV14 and TRBJ2-3, with D unresolved. This CDR3 spans 13 amino acids. Trimming pared 4 bases from V and 6 bases from J, leaving 11 bases between. Per germline, CDR1 SGHDN and CDR2 FVKESK. The CDR3 DNA is TGTGCCAGCAGCCGATCTCCAAGCGATACGCAGTATTTT. Translation gives CASSRSPSDTQYF.

V is TRBV28 and J is TRBJ2-3; weak D call: TRBD2 (6 bases). Trimming stripped 3 bases from V and 0 bases from J, with 7 bases between. This CDR3 has 14 amino acids. CDR1 and CDR2 from the germline V gene are MDHEN and SYDVKM. The CDR3 DNA is TGTGCCAGCAGTTTCAGCGGGAGCACAGATACGCAGTATTTT. As protein: CASSFSGSTDTQYF.

This clone appeared a single time. In nucleotides, the CDR3 is TGTGCCAGCAGTTCTACTAGCGGGAATAATGAGCAGTTCTTC. Amino acids: CASSSTSGNNEQFF. The genes are TRBV28 and TRBJ2-1; 10 bases are a match to TRBD2. The ends lost 4 bases at V and 7 bases at J; junction bases unmatched: 4. Germline V gene lookup returns CDR1 MDHEN and CDR2 SYDVKM. This CDR3 contains 14 residues.

This clone was observed a few times. The genes are TRBV9 and TRBJ1-1, with D maybe TRBD1 (6 bases). CDR1 and CDR2 from the germline V gene are SGDLS and YYNGEE. V was shortened by 4 bases and J by 1 base, with 14 bases between the two germline ends. This CDR3 has 15 residues. The CDR3 here is CASSPTTGPNTEAFF. The DNA of the CDR3 is TGTGCCAGCAGCCCCACCACAGGGCCGAACACTGAAGCTTTCTTT.

The rearrangement joins TRBV4-2 to TRBJ1-1; D perhaps matches TRBD1 (5 bases). Deletions cut 1 base from V and 1 base from J, with 13 bases between. Germline V gene sequence: CDR1 LGHNA, CDR2 YNFKEQ. The CDR3 is made up of 16 amino acids. The CDR3 DNA reads TGTGCCAGCAGCCAAGTTCAGGGAAGAGGGAACACTGAAGCTTTCTTT. This gives the protein CASSQVQGRGNTEAFF.

This clone was counted only a few times. J is TRBJ1-3 and V is TRBV18, with 11 bases identical to TRBD1. Trimming cost V 2 bases and J 0 bases; bases outside gene matches: 0. Germline V gene sequence: CDR1 KGHSH, CDR2 LQKENI. The CDR3 runs 16 residues. The CDR3 loop reads CASSPGTGGSGNTIYF. CDR3 sequence (DNA): TGTGCCAGCTCACCAGGGACAGGGGGCTCTGGAAACACCATATATTTT.

The chain has TRBV30 and TRBJ2-3; TRBD2 matches 7 bases. Germline CDR1 reads GTSNPN; CDR2 reads SVGIG (reference sequence). CDR3 length equals 13 residues. With 2 bases clipped from V and 8 bases from J, the junction kept 7 bases outside the gene matches. The CDR3, as DNA: TGTGCCTGGAGTAAAACGGGAGGCGGTACGCAGTATTTT. Protein sequence: CAWSKTGGGTQYF.

The sample holds a few counts of this clone. This chain links TRBV3-1 (or the pseudogene TRBV3-2) with TRBJ2-1; D gene uncertain. The CDR3 length is 15 residues. The germline V and J ends were trimmed by 0 bases and 4 bases, with 10 bases remaining between them. Per the germline V gene, CDR1 is LGHDT and CDR2 is YNNKEL (reference sequence). CDR3 nucleotide sequence: TGTGCCAGCAGCCAAGAGGCCTTTTTTTACAATGAGCAGTTCTTC. Translating it yields CASSQEAFFYNEQFF.

The gene calls are TRBV13 and TRBJ2-2; weak D call: TRBD2 (6 bases). The CDR3 consists of 15 residues. V lost 1 base and J lost 1, with 7 bases in between. CDR1 and CDR2 (germline): PRHDT, FYEKMQ (reference sequence). The CDR3 DNA reads as TGTGCCAGCAGCTTAGACGGGGGGAACACCGGGGAGCTGTTTTTT. Translating gives CASSLDGGNTGELFF.

The CDR3: CASSPLGGRAPYEQYF. DNA for the CDR3: TGTGCCAGCAGCCCCTTGGGCGGGAGGGCCCCCTACGAGCAGTACTTC. V gene TRBV7-6 combines with J gene TRBJ2-7; 9 bases line up with TRBD2. This CDR3 comprises 16 residues. The junction had 10 bases not matched to a gene; V was cut back by 5 bases and J by 2 bases. Germline V CDR1 and CDR2: SGHVS, FNYEAQ.

This clone is a singleton in its sample. Different DNA sequences within this sample yield the same CDR3. The genes are TRBV6-5 and TRBJ1-1; maybe TRBD1 (6 bases). Germline V gene sequence: CDR1 MNHEY, CDR2 SVGAGI. The CDR3 covers 14 residues. V lost 6 bases and J 0 bases, leaving 11 bases between the germline ends. CDR3 loop: CASRSGQMNTEAFF. The DNA of the CDR3 is TGTGCCAGCAGGTCCGGACAGATGAACACTGAAGCTTTCTTT.

This chain connects TRBV2 to TRBJ2-7, with D perhaps matching TRBD1 (5 bases). Between the trimmed V and J ends, which lost 4 bases and 1 base, there was a span of 8 bases. Germline V lookup: CDR1 SNHLY, CDR2 FYNNEI. The CDR3 has 13 residues. The CDR3 DNA follows: TGTGCCAGCAGTGCAAGACAGTCCTACGAGCAGTACTTC. This codes for CASSARQSYEQYF.

The V call is TRBV5-1, the J call TRBJ2-3; 8 bases line up with TRBD2. With 3 bases clipped from V and 2 bases from J, the junction kept 8 bases outside the gene matches. The CDR3 totals 16 residues. Germline CDR1 and CDR2: SGHRS and YFSETQ. The CDR3 reads CASSSDLAGLTDTQYF. CDR3 DNA: TGCGCCAGCAGCTCCGATCTAGCGGGTCTCACAGATACGCAGTATTTT.

This clone was recorded once. The J gene is TRBJ1-5, the V gene TRBV4-1, with no clear D. V was pared by 4 bases and J by 8 bases, with 15 bases between. The CDR3 consists of 14 residues. Germline CDR1 and CDR2: MGHRA and YSYEKL. The CDR3 nucleotides are TGCGCCAGCAGCCGAGAGATTCAATCTAAGCCCCAGCATTTT. Protein sequence: CASSREIQSKPQHF.

In its sample, this clone is medium-sized. The V and J genes are TRBV7-9 and TRBJ2-5, with 7 bases identical to TRBD2. Trimming cost V 4 bases and J 5 bases; bases outside gene matches: 7. Germline-derived CDR1 and CDR2 are SEHNR and FQNEAQ (reference sequence). The length of the CDR3 is 14 residues. CDR3 in amino acids: CASSSPWGGETQYF. CDR3 in DNA: TGTGCCAGCAGCTCCCCCTGGGGGGGTGAGACCCAGTACTTC.

V is TRBV7-2 and J is TRBJ1-6; D is possibly TRBD1 (5 bases). Between the trimmed V and J ends, which lost 1 base and 10 bases, there was a span of 14 bases. From germline, CDR1 is SGHTA and CDR2 FQGNSA. The CDR3 is 15 amino acids. The CDR3 DNA follows: TGTGCCAGCAGCTTAGAACAGGCCCCCCGATCACCCCTCCACTTT. It codes for CASSLEQAPRSPLHF.

The chain has TRBV28 and TRBJ1-3; TRBD1 agrees at 7 bases. The germline V gene encodes CDR1 MDHEN and CDR2 SYDVKM. The CDR3 is 16 residues long. With V trimmed by 6 bases and J by 0 bases, 8 bases remained unmatched. The CDR3 spells CASRRPQGGSGNTIYF. CDR3 in DNA: TGTGCCAGCAGACGCCCTCAGGGGGGCTCTGGAAACACCATATATTTT.

The sample holds one count of this clone. The chain joins TRBV30 to TRBJ2-1; TRBD2 matches 9 bases. The CDR3 covers 15 residues. Germline V gene sequence: CDR1 GTSNPN, CDR2 SVGIG (reference sequence). J lost 0 bases, V lost 3 bases, and 3 bases had no gene match. Here the CDR3 DNA reads TGTGCCTGGAGCTTTAGCGGGAGCTCCTACAATGAGCAGTTCTTC. The encoded protein is CAWSFSGSSYNEQFF.

This clone has just one count. V usage is TRBV4-1 and J usage is TRBJ2-5; 12 nucleotides agree with TRBD2. V was pared by 1 base and J by 2 bases, with 2 bases of the junction left unmatched. Germline V CDR1 and CDR2: MGHRA, YSYEKL. The CDR3 consists of 16 residues. CDR3 sequence: CASSQGLAGGQETQYF. The CDR3 DNA is TGCGCCAGCAGCCAAGGGCTAGCGGGAGGGCAAGAGACCCAGTACTTC.

This clone has just one count. The rearrangement joins TRBV5-4 to TRBJ2-1; 10 bases are shared with TRBD2. The CDR3 spans 18 residues. Germline V gene data show CDR1 as SGHNT and CDR2 as YYREEE (reference sequence). V was pared by 2 bases and J by 4 bases, with 12 bases of the junction left unmatched. The CDR3 nucleotides read TGTGCCAGCAGCTTAGCCCCATCAGCGGGAGGGCGATACAATGAGCAGTTCTTC. Its protein product is CASSLAPSAGGRYNEQFF.

V is TRBV30 and J is TRBJ1-1, with 9 bases fitting TRBD1. The CDR3 runs 16 residues. CDR1 and CDR2 (germline): GTSNPN, SVGIG (reference sequence). With V trimmed by 6 bases and J by 3 bases, 14 bases remained unmatched. The CDR3 here is CACSSPGTGLDTEAFF. DNA of the CDR3: TGTGCCTGTTCGAGCCCCGGGACAGGGTTGGACACTGAAGCTTTCTTT. Full variable domain (missing parts from reference TRBV30 and TRBJ1-1): SQTIHQWPATLVQPVGSPLSLECTVEGTSNPNLYWYRQAAGRGLQLLFYSVGIGQISSEVPQNLSASRPQDRQFILSSKKLLLSDSGFYLCACSSPGTGLDTEAFFGQGTRLTVV.

V is TRBV5-1 and J is TRBJ2-7, with 12 bases identical to TRBD2. V lost 3 bases and J lost 9; bases outside the gene matches: 7. Germline V gene lookup returns CDR1 SGHRS and CDR2 YFSETQ. There are 14 residues in the CDR3. The CDR3 region has the DNA TGCGCCAGCAGCTGGACTAGCGGGAAGGGCGTGCAGTACTTC. It specifies CASSWTSGKGVQYF.

The chain is built from TRBV24-1 and TRBJ2-1; D may be TRBD2 (5 bases). The CDR3 has 16 residues. V was trimmed by 2 bases and J by 7 bases, leaving 17 bases between them. Germline V gives CDR1 KGHDR, CDR2 SFDVKD. The CDR3 spells CATSDSSGPSWNEQFF. In nucleotides, the CDR3 is TGTGCCACCAGTGATTCGAGCGGCCCCTCCTGGAATGAGCAGTTCTTC.

The chain combines TRBV25-1 with TRBJ1-4; 9 nucleotides align to TRBD1. V lost 3 bases, J lost 5 bases, and 4 bases stayed unmatched. Germline V gene sequence: CDR1 MGHDK, CDR2 SYGVNS. The CDR3 length is 15 residues. Here the CDR3 reads CASSDPGTGNEKLFF. The CDR3 bases are TGTGCCAGCAGTGACCCCGGGACAGGGAATGAAAAACTGTTTTTT.

This chain links TRBV7-3 with TRBJ2-7; 10 bases fit TRBD2. This CDR3 has 16 amino acids. Looked up from germline, CDR1 is SGHTA and CDR2 is FQGTGA. After removal of 0 bases from V and 4 bases from J, the junction contained 6 bases not matched to a gene. The CDR3 protein is CASSLTGLAGEYEQYF. In DNA form, the CDR3 reads TGTGCCAGCAGCTTAACAGGGCTAGCGGGAGAATACGAGCAGTACTTC.

The CDR3 region is CASSADRDTEAFF. DNA for the CDR3: TGTGCCAGTAGTGCGGACAGGGACACTGAAGCTTTCTTT. The chain has TRBV19 and TRBJ1-1; 8 bases fit TRBD1. With V trimmed by 5 bases and J by 3 bases, 2 bases remained unmatched. The germline CDR1 and CDR2 sequences are LNHDA and SQIVND (reference sequence). The CDR3 is 13 residues long. Supplemented by reference TRBV19 and TRBJ1-1, the full variable domain reads DGGITQSPKYLFRKEGQNVTLSCEQNLNHDAMYWYRQDPGQGLRLIYYSQIVNDFQKGDIAEGYSVSREKKESFPLTVTSAQKNPTAFYLCASSADRDTEAFFGQGTRLTVV.

This sequence joins TRBV6-5 and TRBJ2-7; D is perhaps TRBD2 (6 bases). Germline lookup yields CDR1 MNHEY and CDR2 SVGAGI. This CDR3 contains 14 residues. Trimming took off 5 bases at V and 9 bases at J, with 20 bases between the two ends. The CDR3 loop reads CASSPLGGDAGQYF. CDR3 bases: TGTGCCAGCAGTCCCTTAGGAGGGGATGCGGGGCAGTACTTC.